This T cell receptor beta chain was identified in a study of shared clonotypes between healthy human individuals. Study outcomes and limitations: It was only blood that was sampled, and tissue repertoires likely differ.

An even split of each subset's genomic DNA across several immunoSEQ plates was performed. Sequencing used immunoSEQ multiplex PCR; TCRdb keeps in-frame clones, though not all of them. In the table there are about half a million clones, over 60% of which are singletons. In regard to this clone: Its antigen is as yet unknown.

From germline, CDR1 is MDHEN and CDR2 SYDVKM. The length of the CDR3 is 15 residues. Trimming took off 2 bases at V and 5 bases at J, with 15 bases between the two ends. The genes are TRBV28 and TRBJ1-1, with a weak D call TRBD1 (5 bases). The clonotype comes from a woman aged 40 to 50 in good health. Some clones in this sample may be carry-over from other donors' samples. The sequenced sample was PBMCs. The CDR3 spells CASSLVSGVATEAFF. For the CDR3, the DNA is TGTGCCAGCAGTTTAGTTTCGGGGGTTGCAACTGAAGCTTTCTTT.